The rows below give T cell receptor beta chains drawn from one sample of a study of blood T cell repertoires in COVID-19. TCRdb's table, derived via immunoSEQ multiplex PCR, lists solely in-frame clones and lacks some. The table records about 200,000 clones, 65% to 90% of them present only once. Sequencing was performed on PBMCs or T cells enriched from blood (not recorded which). Receptors were obtained from a woman aged 40 to 50 with acute COVID-19. Each CDR3 is given with its conserved first and last residue. D genes are given only for firm matches. For some rows the clone size is stated as once, few or many, or as a class when expanded; others skip it.

CDR3nt: TGTGCCAGCAGTGAGATGGGAGTTTCTAATGAAAAACTGTTTTTT; CDR3aa: CASSEMGVSNEKLFF; abundance: .; v_gene: TRBV2; d_gene: .; j_gene: TRBJ1-4
CDR3nt: TGCAGCGGTACAGGGTCCCCGAACACTGAAGCTTTCTTT; CDR3aa: CSGTGSPNTEAFF; abundance: .; v_gene: TRBV29-1; d_gene: .; j_gene: TRBJ1-1
CDR3nt: TGTGCCAGCCTGGGACAGCTGACAGATACGCAGTATTTT; CDR3aa: CASLGQLTDTQYF; abundance: .; v_gene: TRBV7-8; d_gene: TRBD1; j_gene: TRBJ2-3
CDR3nt: TGTGCCAGCAGGGGGGGTAATAATCAGCCCCAGCATTTT; CDR3aa: CASRGGNNQPQHF; abundance: .; v_gene: TRBV28; d_gene: .; j_gene: TRBJ1-5
CDR3nt: TGTGCCACCACAAACCTAGGGGGGGGCCGTTACTTC; CDR3aa: CATTNLGGGRYF; abundance: .; v_gene: TRBV28; d_gene: .; j_gene: TRBJ2-7
CDR3nt: TGTGCCAGCAGCGTAATGGGAGGGCCGGAGGAGCAGTACTTC; CDR3aa: CASSVMGGPEEQYF; abundance: .; v_gene: TRBV9; d_gene: TRBD2; j_gene: TRBJ2-7
CDR3nt: TGTGCCAGCAGCCTCTGGACTAGTGGGGTTAGGGCCCAGTACTTC; CDR3aa: CASSLWTSGVRAQYF; abundance: once; v_gene: TRBV5-6; d_gene: TRBD2; j_gene: TRBJ2-5
CDR3nt: TGTGCCAGCAGCCAACCGACAGGGGCCTCCAACACCGGGGAGCTGTTTTTT; CDR3aa: CASSQPTGASNTGELFF; abundance: .; v_gene: TRBV3-1/TRBV3-2; d_gene: TRBD1; j_gene: TRBJ2-2
CDR3nt: TGTGCCAGCAGTTTTAATAGTGCTGAGCAGTTCTTC; CDR3aa: CASSFNSAEQFF; abundance: .; v_gene: TRBV12-3/TRBV12-4; d_gene: .; j_gene: TRBJ2-1
CDR3nt: TGTGCCAGCAGCTTACAAATGGGGGGCACTGAAGCTTTCTTT; CDR3aa: CASSLQMGGTEAFF; abundance: .; v_gene: TRBV7-3; d_gene: .; j_gene: TRBJ1-1
CDR3nt: TGTGCCAGCAGTTTCTATCCCGGGGAGCTGTTTTTT; CDR3aa: CASSFYPGELFF; abundance: .; v_gene: TRBV12-3/TRBV12-4; d_gene: .; j_gene: TRBJ2-2
CDR3nt: TGTGCCAGCAGTTTGTGGGGGGGGGCTGAAGCTTTCTTT; CDR3aa: CASSLWGGAEAFF; abundance: .; v_gene: TRBV28; d_gene: .; j_gene: TRBJ1-1
CDR3nt: TGTGCCAGCGCCAAGGACCTAGCGGGAGTTGGGGAGCTGTTTTTT; CDR3aa: CASAKDLAGVGELFF; abundance: .; v_gene: TRBV4-2; d_gene: TRBD2; j_gene: TRBJ2-2
CDR3nt: TGCGCCAGCAGCCAAGATATCAGCTTATATGGACAGGGGTACAATGAGCAGTTCTTC; CDR3aa: CASSQDISLYGQGYNEQFF; abundance: once; v_gene: TRBV4-1; d_gene: TRBD1; j_gene: TRBJ2-1
CDR3nt: TGTGCCAGCAGTGATCGGGGCGACAGGGAAGCTTTCTTT; CDR3aa: CASSDRGDREAFF; abundance: .; v_gene: TRBV2; d_gene: .; j_gene: TRBJ1-1
CDR3nt: TGTGCCAGCCGAATCAGCTATGGCTACACCTTC; CDR3aa: CASRISYGYTF; abundance: .; v_gene: TRBV19; d_gene: .; j_gene: TRBJ1-2
CDR3nt: TGTGCCACCAGTGACCTCGGACTAGCGGGAGGGATTGAGCAGTTCTTC; CDR3aa: CATSDLGLAGGIEQFF; abundance: once; v_gene: TRBV24-1; d_gene: TRBD2; j_gene: TRBJ2-1
CDR3nt: TGTGCCAGCTCACCCCCGGGGACAGGGGGCGTCAAAAACATTCAGTACTTC; CDR3aa: CASSPPGTGGVKNIQYF; abundance: .; v_gene: TRBV18; d_gene: TRBD1; j_gene: TRBJ2-4
CDR3nt: TGTGCCAGCAGTCACCGGCAGGGCCGACAGGGGAACTATGGCTACACCTTC; CDR3aa: CASSHRQGRQGNYGYTF; abundance: few; v_gene: TRBV6-6; d_gene: TRBD1; j_gene: TRBJ1-2
CDR3nt: TGTGCCAGCACAAGGGGCTCTGGAAACACCATATATTTT; CDR3aa: CASTRGSGNTIYF; abundance: .; v_gene: TRBV12-3/TRBV12-4; d_gene: .; j_gene: TRBJ1-3
CDR3nt: TGTGCCACCGACAGGGCGAACACTGAAGCTTTCTTT; CDR3aa: CATDRANTEAFF; abundance: .; v_gene: TRBV6-5; d_gene: TRBD1; j_gene: TRBJ1-1
CDR3nt: TGTGCCAGCGTGCGACCGGGACAGAAATATGGCTACACCTTC; CDR3aa: CASVRPGQKYGYTF; abundance: .; v_gene: TRBV28; d_gene: TRBD1; j_gene: TRBJ1-2
CDR3nt: TGTGCCAGTAGTGGCAGACAGGGGATAGTTACCGGGGAGCTGTTTTTT; CDR3aa: CASSGRQGIVTGELFF; abundance: .; v_gene: TRBV19; d_gene: TRBD1; j_gene: TRBJ2-2
CDR3nt: TGTGCCAGCAGCGCCCCGGATGGGAGGTATGGCTACACCTTC; CDR3aa: CASSAPDGRYGYTF; abundance: .; v_gene: TRBV9; d_gene: .; j_gene: TRBJ1-2
CDR3nt: TGTGCCAGCAGCTTAGCCGAGGGAGGCAAACTGTTTTTT; CDR3aa: CASSLAEGGKLFF; abundance: .; v_gene: TRBV7-9; d_gene: .; j_gene: TRBJ1-4
CDR3nt: TGTGCCAGCAGCTCACACAGGTCCCCTGAAGCTTTCTTT; CDR3aa: CASSSHRSPEAFF; abundance: .; v_gene: TRBV7-2; d_gene: .; j_gene: TRBJ1-1
CDR3nt: TGTGCCAGCAACCCCCCGGACAGGGGGCAAACTGAAGCTTTCTTT; CDR3aa: CASNPPDRGQTEAFF; abundance: .; v_gene: TRBV28; d_gene: TRBD1; j_gene: TRBJ1-1
CDR3nt: TGCGCCAGCAGTCTCCGAGCGGGCCTCTCCTACGAGCAGTACTTC; CDR3aa: CASSLRAGLSYEQYF; abundance: .; v_gene: TRBV5-1; d_gene: .; j_gene: TRBJ2-7
CDR3nt: TGTGCCAGCAGCGTAGGCGGGAGTATAAATGAGCAGTTCTTC; CDR3aa: CASSVGGSINEQFF; abundance: .; v_gene: TRBV9; d_gene: TRBD2; j_gene: TRBJ2-1
CDR3nt: TGTGCCAGCAGCTCTAGCGGGAGGGCGGGACAAGAGACCCAGTACTTC; CDR3aa: CASSSSGRAGQETQYF; abundance: .; v_gene: TRBV11-3; d_gene: TRBD2; j_gene: TRBJ2-5
CDR3nt: TGTGCCAGCAGTTTTAGAGGGACACTAGACTATGGCTACACCTTC; CDR3aa: CASSFRGTLDYGYTF; abundance: .; v_gene: TRBV28; d_gene: .; j_gene: TRBJ1-2
CDR3nt: TGCAGTGCTAGAACACAAAGTGAGCAGTTCTTC; CDR3aa: CSARTQSEQFF; abundance: .; v_gene: TRBV20-1; d_gene: .; j_gene: TRBJ2-1
CDR3nt: TGCGCCAGCAGCCAAGAGTCGGGAGACCTAATGGATACGCAGTATTTT; CDR3aa: CASSQESGDLMDTQYF; abundance: .; v_gene: TRBV4-1; d_gene: .; j_gene: TRBJ2-3
CDR3nt: TGTGCCAGCAGCCAAGGGCCCCAAGAGGAGTACTTC; CDR3aa: CASSQGPQEEYF; abundance: .; v_gene: TRBV3-1/TRBV3-2; d_gene: .; j_gene: TRBJ2-7
CDR3nt: TGTGCAACACAGGTGCAAGGTCAGCCCCAGCATTTT; CDR3aa: CATQVQGQPQHF; abundance: few; v_gene: TRBV7-9; d_gene: .; j_gene: TRBJ1-5
CDR3nt: TGTGCCAGCAGTGAGGGGGGAGGACAGCCCCAGCATTTT; CDR3aa: CASSEGGGQPQHF; abundance: .; v_gene: TRBV6-4; d_gene: .; j_gene: TRBJ1-5
CDR3nt: TGTGCCAGCAGTGAAGGTCGAGGGTATGGCAATCAGCCCCAGCATTTT; CDR3aa: CASSEGRGYGNQPQHF; abundance: .; v_gene: TRBV2; d_gene: .; j_gene: TRBJ1-5
CDR3nt: TGCGCCAGCAGGGAGGGGGCGACGAACACCGGGGAGCTGTTTTTT; CDR3aa: CASREGATNTGELFF; abundance: once; v_gene: TRBV5-1; d_gene: .; j_gene: TRBJ2-2
CDR3nt: TGTGCCAGCAGTGAGGAAAGCGGGGGCAGGAGGGAGACCCAGTACTTC; CDR3aa: CASSEESGGRRETQYF; abundance: once; v_gene: TRBV2; d_gene: TRBD2; j_gene: TRBJ2-5
CDR3nt: TGCGCCAGCTGTCCCGAGGTTTCCTACAATGAGCAGTTCTTC; CDR3aa: CASCPEVSYNEQFF; abundance: .; v_gene: TRBV5-1; d_gene: .; j_gene: TRBJ2-1
CDR3nt: TGTGCCAGCAGCTTAGCCTTTGTAGATACGCAGTATTTT; CDR3aa: CASSLAFVDTQYF; abundance: .; v_gene: TRBV7-2; d_gene: .; j_gene: TRBJ2-3
CDR3nt: TGCAGCGTTGACGCTCCGAGGGTAGTTAGAGGTGAGCAGTTCTTC; CDR3aa: CSVDAPRVVRGEQFF; abundance: few; v_gene: TRBV29-1; d_gene: .; j_gene: TRBJ2-1
CDR3nt: TGTGCCAGCATCCGAGGACTAGCGGGGGGGAGTGGGGAGCTGTTTTTT; CDR3aa: CASIRGLAGGSGELFF; abundance: .; v_gene: TRBV28; d_gene: TRBD2; j_gene: TRBJ2-2
CDR3nt: TGTGCCAGTAGTATCCAAGGGGCGTGGAACACTGAAGCTTTCTTT; CDR3aa: CASSIQGAWNTEAFF; abundance: .; v_gene: TRBV19; d_gene: .; j_gene: TRBJ1-1
CDR3nt: TGTGCCAGCAGTTTACACATGACAAATCAGCCCCAGCATTTT; CDR3aa: CASSLHMTNQPQHF; abundance: .; v_gene: TRBV27; d_gene: .; j_gene: TRBJ1-5
CDR3nt: TGTGCCAGCAGCTTAAGGGCAGGGGTTGTGAAGAACACTGAAGCTTTCTTT; CDR3aa: CASSLRAGVVKNTEAFF; abundance: once; v_gene: TRBV7-9; d_gene: .; j_gene: TRBJ1-1
CDR3nt: TGTGCCAGCAGCTCACGGGGCTACGAGCAGTACTTC; CDR3aa: CASSSRGYEQYF; abundance: once; v_gene: TRBV11-3; d_gene: .; j_gene: TRBJ2-7
CDR3nt: TGTGCCACCAGCAGAGAGGACAGGGAGACCCAGTACTTC; CDR3aa: CATSREDRETQYF; abundance: .; v_gene: TRBV15; d_gene: TRBD1; j_gene: TRBJ2-5
CDR3nt: TGTGCCAGCAGCCAAGTTAGCGGGAGTCCCATTTACGAGCAGTACTTC; CDR3aa: CASSQVSGSPIYEQYF; abundance: .; v_gene: TRBV14; d_gene: TRBD2; j_gene: TRBJ2-7
CDR3nt: TGTGCCTGGTCGACAAAGAGCAATCAGCCCCAGCATTTT; CDR3aa: CAWSTKSNQPQHF; abundance: .; v_gene: TRBV30; d_gene: .; j_gene: TRBJ1-5
CDR3nt: TGCGCCAGCGGACAGGGGGCATCCTACGAGCAGTACTTC; CDR3aa: CASGQGASYEQYF; abundance: few; v_gene: TRBV10-2; d_gene: TRBD1; j_gene: TRBJ2-7
CDR3nt: TGTGCCAGCAGTTTATCGAGGCAGTCAACTTTCACAGATACGCAGTATTTT; CDR3aa: CASSLSRQSTFTDTQYF; abundance: .; v_gene: TRBV27; d_gene: .; j_gene: TRBJ2-3
CDR3nt: TGCAGCGTTGAGGGACTAGCGGGCACAGATACGCAGTATTTT; CDR3aa: CSVEGLAGTDTQYF; abundance: .; v_gene: TRBV29-1; d_gene: TRBD2; j_gene: TRBJ2-3
CDR3nt: TGTGCCTGGAGGGAGGGGATTGATATGAACACTGAAGCTTTCTTT; CDR3aa: CAWREGIDMNTEAFF; abundance: .; v_gene: TRBV30; d_gene: .; j_gene: TRBJ1-1
CDR3nt: TGCGCCAGCAGCTTGGCAGGGGGCAGGACCTACGAGCAGTACTTC; CDR3aa: CASSLAGGRTYEQYF; abundance: .; v_gene: TRBV5-1; d_gene: TRBD1; j_gene: TRBJ2-7
CDR3nt: TGTGCCAGCAGCGCCAGGGACACGGCGTTCTCTGGAAACACCATATATTTT; CDR3aa: CASSARDTAFSGNTIYF; abundance: .; v_gene: TRBV11-2; d_gene: .; j_gene: TRBJ1-3
CDR3nt: TGTGCCAGCAGATCCAAGGGGCCCCAAGAGACCCAGTACTTC; CDR3aa: CASRSKGPQETQYF; abundance: .; v_gene: TRBV7-9; d_gene: .; j_gene: TRBJ2-5
CDR3nt: TGTGCCAGCAGTTTAGGACAGAGTAATTCACCCCTCCACTTT; CDR3aa: CASSLGQSNSPLHF; abundance: .; v_gene: TRBV28; d_gene: .; j_gene: TRBJ1-6